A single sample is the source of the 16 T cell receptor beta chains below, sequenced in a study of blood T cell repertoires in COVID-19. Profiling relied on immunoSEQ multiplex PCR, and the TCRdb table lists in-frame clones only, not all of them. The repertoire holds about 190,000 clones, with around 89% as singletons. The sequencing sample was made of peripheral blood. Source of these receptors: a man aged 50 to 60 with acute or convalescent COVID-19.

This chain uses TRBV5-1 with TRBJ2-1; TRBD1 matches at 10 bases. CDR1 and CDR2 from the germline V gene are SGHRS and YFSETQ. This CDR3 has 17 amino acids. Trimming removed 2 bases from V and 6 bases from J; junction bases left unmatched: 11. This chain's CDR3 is CASSFLTGGGEGNEQFF. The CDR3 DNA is TGCGCCAGCAGCTTCTTGACAGGGGGCGGGGAGGGCAATGAGCAGTTCTTC.

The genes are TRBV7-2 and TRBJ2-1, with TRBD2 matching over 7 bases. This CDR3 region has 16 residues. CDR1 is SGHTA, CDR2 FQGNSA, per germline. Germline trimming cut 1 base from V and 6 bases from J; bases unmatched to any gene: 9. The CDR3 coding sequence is TGTGCCAGCAGCTTAGTTGGGGGGGGACCCTCCAATGAGCAGTTCTTC. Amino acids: CASSLVGGGPSNEQFF. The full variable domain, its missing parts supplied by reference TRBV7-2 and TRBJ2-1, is GAGVSQSPSNKVTEKGKDVELRCDPISGHTALYWYRQSLGQGLEFLIYFQGNSAPDKSGLPSDRFSAERTGGSVSTLTIQRTQQEDSAVYLCASSLVGGGPSNEQFFGPGTRLTVL.

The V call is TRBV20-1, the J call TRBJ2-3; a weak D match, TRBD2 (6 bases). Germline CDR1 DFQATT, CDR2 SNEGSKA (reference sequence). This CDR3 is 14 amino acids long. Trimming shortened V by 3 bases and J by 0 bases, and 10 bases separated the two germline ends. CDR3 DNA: TGCAGTGCTAGTAAGGCGGGGAGCACAGATACGCAGTATTTT. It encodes CSASKAGSTDTQYF.

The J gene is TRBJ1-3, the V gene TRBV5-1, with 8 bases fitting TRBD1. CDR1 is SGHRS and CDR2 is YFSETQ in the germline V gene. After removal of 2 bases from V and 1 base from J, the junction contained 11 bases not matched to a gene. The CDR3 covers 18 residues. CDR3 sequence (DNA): TGCGCCAGCAGCTTCCTTTCAGGGGGCGTTCGGTCTGGAAACACCATATATTTT. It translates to CASSFLSGGVRSGNTIYF.

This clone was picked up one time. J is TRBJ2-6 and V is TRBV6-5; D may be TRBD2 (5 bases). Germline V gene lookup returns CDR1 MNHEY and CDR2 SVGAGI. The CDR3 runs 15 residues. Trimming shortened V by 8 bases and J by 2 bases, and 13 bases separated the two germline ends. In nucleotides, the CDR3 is TGTGCCAGCGGAAGTGGCGGGCCTGGGGCCAACGTCCTGACTTTC. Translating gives CASGSGGPGANVLTF.

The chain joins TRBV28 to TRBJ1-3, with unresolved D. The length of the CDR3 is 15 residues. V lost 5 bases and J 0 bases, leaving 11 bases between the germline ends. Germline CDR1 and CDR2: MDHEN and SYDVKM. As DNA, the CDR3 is TGTGCCAGCAGTCCAGGTACGGTCTCTGGAAACACCATATATTTT. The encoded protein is CASSPGTVSGNTIYF.

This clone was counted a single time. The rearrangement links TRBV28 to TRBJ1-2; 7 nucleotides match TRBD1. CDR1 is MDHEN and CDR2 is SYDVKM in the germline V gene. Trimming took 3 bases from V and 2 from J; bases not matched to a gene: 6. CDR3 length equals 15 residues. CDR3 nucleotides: TGTGCCAGCAGTTTGTCCGGGACAGTCAACTATGGCTACACCTTC. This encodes CASSLSGTVNYGYTF.

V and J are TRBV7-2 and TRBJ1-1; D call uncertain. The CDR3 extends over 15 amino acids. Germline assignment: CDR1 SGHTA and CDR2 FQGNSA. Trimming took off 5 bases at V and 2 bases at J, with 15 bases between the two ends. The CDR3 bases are TGTGCCAGCAGCCTATGGTCCTCAGGAAACACTGAAGCTTTCTTT. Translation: CASSLWSSGNTEAFF.

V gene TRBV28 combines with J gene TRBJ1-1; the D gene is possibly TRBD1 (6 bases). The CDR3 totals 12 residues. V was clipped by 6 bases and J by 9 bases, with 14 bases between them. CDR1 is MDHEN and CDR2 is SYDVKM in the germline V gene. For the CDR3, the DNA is TGTGCCAGCAGCCTGGGCAGGGGACAAGCTTTCTTT. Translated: CASSLGRGQAFF. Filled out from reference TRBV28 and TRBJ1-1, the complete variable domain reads DVKVTQSSRYLVKRTGEKVFLECVQDMDHENMFWYRQDPGLGLRLIYFSYDVKMKEKGDIPEGYSVSREKKERFSLILESASTNQTSMYLCASSLGRGQAFFGQGTRLTVV.

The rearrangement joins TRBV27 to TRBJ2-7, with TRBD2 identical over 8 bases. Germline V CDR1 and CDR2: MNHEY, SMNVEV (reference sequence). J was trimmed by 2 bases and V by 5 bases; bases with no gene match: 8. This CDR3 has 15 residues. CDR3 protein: CASSPTGTRPYEQYF. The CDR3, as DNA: TGTGCCAGCAGTCCAACCGGGACTAGACCCTACGAGCAGTACTTC.

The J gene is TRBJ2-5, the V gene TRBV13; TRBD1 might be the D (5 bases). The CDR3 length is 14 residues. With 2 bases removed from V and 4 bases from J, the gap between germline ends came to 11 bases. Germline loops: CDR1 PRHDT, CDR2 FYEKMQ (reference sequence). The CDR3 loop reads CASSLQGWGETQYF. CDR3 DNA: TGTGCCAGCAGCTTACAGGGATGGGGAGAGACCCAGTACTTC.

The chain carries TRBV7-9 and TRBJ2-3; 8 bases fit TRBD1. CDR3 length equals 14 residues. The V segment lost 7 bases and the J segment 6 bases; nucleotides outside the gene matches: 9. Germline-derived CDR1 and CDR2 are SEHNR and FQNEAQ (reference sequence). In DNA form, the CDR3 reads TGTGCCAGCAACCCGGACAGGGAAGGGGATACGCAGTATTTT. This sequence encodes CASNPDREGDTQYF.

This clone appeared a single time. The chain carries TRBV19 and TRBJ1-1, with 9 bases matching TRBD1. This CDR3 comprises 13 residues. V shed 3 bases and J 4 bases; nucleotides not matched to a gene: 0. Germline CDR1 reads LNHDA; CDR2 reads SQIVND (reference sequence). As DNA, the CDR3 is TGTGCCAGTAGTATGGACAGGGGCACTGAAGCTTTCTTT. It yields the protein CASSMDRGTEAFF.

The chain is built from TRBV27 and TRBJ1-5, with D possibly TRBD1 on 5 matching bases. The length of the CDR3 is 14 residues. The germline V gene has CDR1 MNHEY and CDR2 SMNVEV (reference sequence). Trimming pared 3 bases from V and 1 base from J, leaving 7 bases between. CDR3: CASSFGGSNQPQHF. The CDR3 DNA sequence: TGTGCCAGCAGTTTCGGGGGGAGCAATCAGCCCCAGCATTTT.

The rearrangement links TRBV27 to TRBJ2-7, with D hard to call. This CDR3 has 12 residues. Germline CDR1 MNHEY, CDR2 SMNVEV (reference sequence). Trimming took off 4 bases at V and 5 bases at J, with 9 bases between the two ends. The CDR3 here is CASSSAYHEQYF. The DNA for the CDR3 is TGTGCCAGCAGTTCCGCCTACCACGAGCAGTACTTC.

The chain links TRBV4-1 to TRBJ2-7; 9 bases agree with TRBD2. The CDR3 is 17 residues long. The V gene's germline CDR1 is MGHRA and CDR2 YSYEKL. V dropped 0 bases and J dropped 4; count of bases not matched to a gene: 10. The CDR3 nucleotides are TGCGCCAGCAGCCAAGACGTATTAGCGGGAGTCGGTTACGAGCAGTACTTC. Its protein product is CASSQDVLAGVGYEQYF.